This TCR beta chain was identified during a study of beta chain features in type 1 diabetes. General study results and limits: PCR may have favored shorter templates equally in patients and controls.

For this clone: The antigen is unknown.

Germline loops: CDR1 PRHDT, CDR2 FYEKMQ (reference sequence). The CDR3 totals 16 residues. V was pared by 5 bases and J by 9 bases, with 12 bases of the junction left unmatched. Expressed TCRB transcripts got sequenced, as all isolated RNA was reverse transcribed. TCRdb's copy holds only in-frame clones and misses some; the assay was immunoSEQ multiplex PCR. The data contain roughly 230,000 clones, 9.6% of them singletons. The sequence came from a woman younger than 35 in good health. The sample was naive CD4+ T cells from blood. This chain connects TRBV13 to TRBJ2-1, with 11 bases fitting TRBD2. The CDR3 DNA sequence: TGTGCCAGCAGCCAGGTCGTGGTAGCGGGAGGGGGTGAGCAGTTCTTC. This codes for CASSQVVVAGGGEQFF. The variable domain in full, completed from reference TRBV13 and TRBJ2-1, reads AAGVIQSPRHLIKEKRETATLKCYPIPRHDTVYWYQQGPGQDPQFLISFYEKMQSDKGSIPDRFSAQQFSDYHSELNMSSLELGDSALYFCASSQVVVAGGGEQFFGPGTRLTVL.